The 11 T cell receptor beta chains below were found in one sample sequenced in a study of T-cell reconstitution after alpha-beta-depleted transplantation in children. Construction of the TCRbeta library involved unique molecular identifiers. TCRdb redid the calling of the PCR reads with MiXCR, one entry per CDR3 protein. This repertoire shows 380,000 or so distinct CDR3 sequences, 10% to 15% found once; its top ten account for about 3.9%. Specimen: PBMCs, collected from the stem cell graft. The receptors originated from a human donor who donated a stem cell graft to a child with Fanconi anemia.

J is TRBJ2-1 and V is TRBV7-6; 8 bases agree with TRBD2. The germline V gene encodes CDR1 SGHVS and CDR2 FNYEAQ. The trim removed 3 bases at V and 5 bases at J, leaving 9 bases unmatched. The CDR3 runs 16 residues. The CDR3 nucleotides read TGTGCCAGCAGCTTTTTTATAGAAGCGGGGGACAATGAGCAGTTCTTC. This codes for CASSFFIEAGDNEQFF.

This clonotype was seen repeatedly, ten times or more. The CDR3 region is CATSRLRVGNSPLHF. The CDR3 DNA reads TGTGCCACCAGCAGGCTCAGGGTTGGTAATTCACCCCTCCACTTT. This chain connects TRBV15 to TRBJ1-6, with a tentative D call TRBD1 (5 bases). Germline V gene data show CDR1 as LNHNV and CDR2 as YYDKDF (reference sequence). The CDR3 runs 15 residues. The V and J ends lost 3 bases and 6 bases respectively, with 12 bases between them.

This clonotype was recorded many times. The rearrangement joins TRBV12-3 or TRBV12-4 to TRBJ2-3; D perhaps matches TRBD2 (7 bases). V gave up 5 bases and J gave up 4 bases, with 10 bases separating them. This CDR3 is 13 amino acids long. CDR3 protein: CASSRGGADTQYF. The CDR3 nucleotides read TGTGCCAGCAGTCGAGGGGGGGCAGATACGCAGTATTTT.

The chain has TRBV12-3 or TRBV12-4 and TRBJ2-3; D is unresolved. This CDR3 comprises 18 residues. V was trimmed by 3 bases and J by 1 base, leaving 20 bases between them. This CDR3 reads CASSFYSTPRSGTDTQYF. CDR3 sequence (DNA): TGTGCCAGCAGTTTTTACTCGACGCCCCGTTCGGGCACAGATACGCAGTATTTT.

This clonotype was counted at least ten times. The rearrangement uses TRBV21-1 and TRBJ2-5. TRBV21-1 is a recognized pseudogene. The CDR3 has 12 amino acids. The CDR3 region is CARRLFQETQYF. As DNA, the CDR3 is TGTGCCAGGAGACTTTTTCAAGAGACCCAGTACTTC.

This clonotype came up many times. The genes are TRBV5-1 and TRBJ1-1; D uncertain. Trimming removed 0 bases from V and 4 bases from J, with 10 bases in between. Germline V lookup: CDR1 SGHRS, CDR2 YFSETQ. The CDR3 consists of 14 residues. The CDR3 bases are TGCGCCAGCAGCTTGGATCCGGGAGGCACTGAAGCTTTCTTT. It codes for CASSLDPGGTEAFF.

This chain joins TRBV29-1 and TRBJ2-5, with TRBD1 identical over 8 bases. The V gene's germline CDR1 is SQVTM and CDR2 ANQGSEA. This CDR3 is built from 17 residues. Trimming took 0 bases from V and 5 from J; bases not matched to a gene: 14. The CDR3 loop reads CSVEDVGRTGRWETQYF. CDR3 bases: TGCAGCGTTGAAGATGTGGGCCGGACAGGGAGGTGGGAGACCCAGTACTTC. Based on the CDR3 plus reference TRBV29-1 and TRBJ2-5, the full variable domain is SAVISQKPSRDICQRGTSLTIQCQVDSQVTMMFWYRQQPGQSLTLIATANQGSEATYESGFVIDKFPISRPNLTFSTLTVSNMSPEDSSIYLCSVEDVGRTGRWETQYFGPGTRLLVL.

A few counts support this clonotype. The chain links TRBV5-1 to TRBJ1-1; 7 bases line up with TRBD1. Germline V gene lookup returns CDR1 SGHRS and CDR2 YFSETQ. With 7 bases clipped from V and 0 bases from J, the junction kept 9 bases outside the gene matches. The CDR3 consists of 15 residues. CDR3 protein: CASGDTGAVNTEAFF. CDR3 coding DNA: TGCGCCAGCGGAGATACAGGGGCTGTGAACACTGAAGCTTTCTTT.

This chain uses TRBV5-1 with TRBJ2-5; D is possibly TRBD1 (5 bases). Trimming took 6 bases from V and 3 from J, leaving 15 bases between them. CDR3 length: 14 residues. Germline V gene sequence: CDR1 SGHRS, CDR2 YFSETQ. The CDR3 DNA follows: TGCGCCAGCAAGACAGTTGCGTCGAAAGAGACCCAGTACTTC. This gives the protein CASKTVASKETQYF. Looking up the rest from reference TRBV5-1 and TRBJ2-5 gives the full variable domain: KAGVTQTPRYLIKTRGQQVTLSCSPISGHRSVSWYQQTPGQGLQFLFEYFSETQRNKGNFPGRFSGRQFSNSRSEMNVSTLELGDSALYLCASKTVASKETQYFGPGTRLLVL.

The table lists this clonotype with many counts. The J gene is TRBJ1-1, the V gene TRBV20-1; maybe TRBD1 (6 bases). The CDR3 sequence is 10 residues long. Germline assignment: CDR1 DFQATT and CDR2 SNEGSKA (reference sequence). Between the trimmed V and J ends, which lost 6 bases and 7 bases, there was a span of 9 bases. The CDR3: CSAAGVEAFF. CDR3 in DNA: TGCAGTGCGGCAGGGGTTGAAGCTTTCTTT.

The chain links TRBV6-5 to TRBJ2-5; no reliable D call. There are 11 residues in the CDR3. Germline values: CDR1 MNHEY, CDR2 SVGAGI. As DNA, the CDR3 is TGTGTTGCAGAGTACCAAGAGACCCAGTACTTC. Protein sequence: CVAEYQETQYF.